The 17 T cell receptor beta chains presented below share a single source sample, sequenced in a study of T cell repertoires in cytomegalovirus infection. TCRdb re-called the reads with MiXCR, one entry per CDR3 protein. This table has about 740,000 distinct CDR3 sequences, 35% appearing once. What was sequenced was PBMCs. The receptor source for this set is a human donor in good health (CMV status not recorded). Some clones in this sample may be carry-over from other donors' samples.

The chain combines TRBV7-2 with TRBJ2-1, with TRBD2 identical over 9 bases. Germline V gene sequence: CDR1 SGHTA, CDR2 FQGNSA. With 2 bases clipped from V and 1 base from J, the junction kept 6 bases outside the gene matches. This CDR3 has 17 residues. The CDR3 DNA reads as TGTGCCAGCAGCTTACGTAGCGGGGGCGTGTCCTACAATGAGCAGTTCTTC. Translated: CASSLRSGGVSYNEQFF.

This chain uses TRBV2 with TRBJ1-1; weak D call: TRBD1 (5 bases). V lost 4 bases and J lost 6, with 6 bases in between. The CDR3 loop spans 11 amino acids. Germline V gene lookup returns CDR1 SNHLY and CDR2 FYNNEI. Here the CDR3 reads CASSVQAEAFF. The CDR3 DNA sequence: TGTGCCAGCAGTGTACAGGCTGAAGCTTTCTTT.

As DNA, the CDR3 is TGTGCCAGCAGGCGACAGGGGGCAGAAGAAGCTTTCTTT. Translated, it gives CASRRQGAEEAFF. This rearrangement joins TRBV2 to TRBJ1-1; 10 nucleotides match TRBD1. CDR3 length: 13 residues. J gave up 8 bases and V 6 bases, and 6 bases lay outside the gene matches. CDR1 SNHLY and CDR2 FYNNEI come from the germline V gene.

This clonotype was observed at least ten times. This chain joins TRBV7-8 and TRBJ2-7; 13 bases match TRBD2. This CDR3 contains 16 residues. Germline V CDR1 and CDR2: SGHVS, FQNEAQ. Unmatched junction bases numbered 8, after V lost 5 bases and J lost 4 bases. The CDR3 protein is CASSIGGLAGVYEQYF. CDR3 bases: TGTGCCAGCAGCATCGGCGGACTAGCGGGAGTGTACGAGCAGTACTTC.

Regarding this clonotype: The junction differs from germline at one of its ends, possibly a read error. The V gene is TRBV28, the J gene TRBJ2-3, with 7 bases identical to TRBD1. CDR1 and CDR2 (germline): MDHEN, SYDVKM. CDR3 size: 15 residues. Written as DNA, the CDR3 is TGTGCCAGCAGTTGGGGACAGATCTTGACAGATAAGCAGTATTTT. It encodes CASSWGQILTDKQYF.

This sequence joins TRBV19 and TRBJ1-1, with 9 bases identical to TRBD1. There are 18 residues in the CDR3. CDR1 and CDR2 (germline): LNHDA, SQIVND (reference sequence). Germline trimming cut 7 bases from V and 2 bases from J; bases unmatched to any gene: 17. The CDR3 is CASKGPLGLTGGNTEAFF. The CDR3 nucleotides read TGTGCCAGTAAAGGACCCCTCGGGCTGACAGGGGGAAACACTGAAGCTTTCTTT.

This chain connects TRBV6-5 to TRBJ2-4; no definite D call. Trimming cost V 0 bases and J 0 bases, with 6 bases left between them. The CDR3 contains 15 residues. Germline CDR1 is MNHEY and CDR2 is SVGAGI. CDR3 coding DNA: TGTGCCAGCAGTTACTCAGGGCTAGCCAAAAACATTCAGTACTTC. Amino acid sequence: CASSYSGLAKNIQYF.

The CDR3 sequence is CASSGANFRQVGAYEQYF. Written as DNA, the CDR3 is TGTGCCAGCAGTGGAGCAAACTTTAGACAGGTGGGAGCCTACGAGCAGTACTTC. The chain employs TRBV2 and TRBJ2-7, with D tentatively TRBD1 (6 bases). The CDR3 is made up of 18 amino acids. The germline V and J ends were trimmed by 4 bases and 2 bases, with 24 bases remaining between them. Germline V gene sequence: CDR1 SNHLY, CDR2 FYNNEI.

The rearrangement joins TRBV5-8 to TRBJ2-7; 9 bases are a match to TRBD1. Germline lookup yields CDR1 SGHTS and CDR2 YDEGEE. With V trimmed by 4 bases and J by 9 bases, 14 bases remained unmatched. The CDR3 has 15 amino acids. The CDR3 region is CASSRGQGPVFGQYF. Written as DNA, the CDR3 is TGTGCCAGCAGCCGGGGACAGGGCCCGGTCTTCGGGCAGTACTTC.

V is TRBV5-1 and J is TRBJ1-4, with D possibly being TRBD1 (6 bases). The V end was cut by 7 bases, the J end by 6 bases, with 16 bases between. This CDR3 region has 14 residues. Germline V CDR1 and CDR2: SGHRS, YFSETQ. The CDR3 here is CASRRQAADEKLFF. Written as DNA, the CDR3 is TGCGCCAGCCGCCGACAGGCTGCTGATGAAAAACTGTTTTTT.

This clonotype was seen more than once but under ten times. The chain couples TRBV28 to TRBJ1-5, with 10 nucleotides matching TRBD1. CDR1 and CDR2 (germline): MDHEN, SYDVKM. The V gene end was trimmed by 2 bases and the J gene end by 7 bases; junction bases not matched to a gene: 5. The CDR3 has 15 residues. In nucleotides, the CDR3 is TGTGCCAGCAGTTTAGACAGGGGGCGCGGACAGCCCCAGCATTTT. It specifies CASSLDRGRGQPQHF.

The CDR3 here is CASSPQLGREETQYF. The CDR3 nucleotides read TGTGCCAGCAGTCCCCAACTCGGTAGAGAAGAGACCCAGTACTTC. The J gene is TRBJ2-5, the V gene TRBV6-5, with unresolved D. V was cut by 5 bases and J by 3 bases, with 16 bases left in between. The germline gives CDR1 MNHEY, CDR2 SVGAGI. The CDR3 runs 15 residues.

This clonotype was found once. The chain links TRBV20-1 to TRBJ2-2, with D maybe TRBD2 (5 bases). V dropped 5 bases and J dropped 6 bases, with 13 bases sitting between them. Germline CDR1 DFQATT, CDR2 SNEGSKA (reference sequence). The CDR3 consists of 13 residues. CDR3 bases: TGCAGTGCTGAAGGCTCGGGATCCGGGGAGCTGTTTTTT. Its translation is CSAEGSGSGELFF.

The sample holds many counts of this clonotype. V gene TRBV28 combines with J gene TRBJ2-2, with 9 nucleotides matching TRBD1. Germline CDR1 reads MDHEN; CDR2 reads SYDVKM. V gave up 3 bases and J gave up 6 bases; unmatched junction bases: 5. The CDR3 runs to 15 residues. As DNA, the CDR3 is TGTGCCAGCAGTTTGGGGACAGGGTTGGCCGGGGAGCTGTTTTTT. This gives the protein CASSLGTGLAGELFF.

The V call is TRBV7-3, the J call TRBJ2-1, with D unresolved. The germline CDR1 and CDR2 sequences are SGHTA and FQGTGA. V lost 0 bases to trimming and J lost 6 bases, with 15 bases between them. This CDR3 contains 16 residues. The CDR3 nucleotides are TGTGCCAGCAGCTTAACGTTGGGCACCCAGGTCAATGAGCAGTTCTTC. Protein: CASSLTLGTQVNEQFF.

Only a few counts were recorded for this clonotype. The V call is TRBV18, the J call TRBJ2-1, with 7 bases matching TRBD1. After removal of 3 bases from V and 4 bases from J, the junction contained 9 bases not matched to a gene. From germline, CDR1 is KGHSH and CDR2 LQKENI. The CDR3 spans 16 residues. CDR3 loop: CASSPGYRDSYNEQFF. The DNA for the CDR3 is TGTGCCAGCTCACCGGGATACCGGGACAGTTACAATGAGCAGTTCTTC. Supplemented by reference TRBV18 and TRBJ2-1, the full variable domain reads NAGVMQNPRHLVRRRGQEARLRCSPMKGHSHVYWYRQLPEEGLKFMVYLQKENIIDESGMPKERFSAEFPKEGPSILRIQQVVRGDSAAYFCASSPGYRDSYNEQFFGPGTRLTVL.

The chain couples TRBV28 to TRBJ2-7; tentative D call: TRBD2 (5 bases). The CDR3 spans 15 residues. V lost 2 bases and J 6 bases, leaving 17 bases between the germline ends. Germline CDR1 is MDHEN and CDR2 is SYDVKM. CDR3: CASSLGGLLSGEQYF. In nucleotides, the CDR3 is TGTGCCAGCAGTTTAGGAGGTTTACTCTCGGGCGAGCAGTACTTC.